This TCR beta chain emerged from a study of T cells in Graves' hyperthyroidism and ophthalmopathy. Overall study findings and caveats: Within blood appeared most thyroid clonotypes that had expanded above 0.001.

A patient was excluded if there was uncontrolled infection, other autoimmune disease, pregnancy or lactation. This clonotype appeared many times. No antigen is known for it. RNA transcripts served as the template for amplifying TCR beta CDR3 regions. The HTBI primer set was used in a first-round RT-PCR of the TCR CDR3. Using its own MiXCR run on the multiplex PCR reads, TCRdb lists one record per CDR3 protein. The data hold 650,000 to 800,000 distinct CDR3 sequences, with roughly 45% observed a single time. CDR1 is SQVTM and CDR2 is ANQGSEA in the germline V gene. V lost 6 bases, J lost 8 bases, and 13 bases stayed unmatched. The CDR3 runs to 15 residues.

The chain couples TRBV29-1 to TRBJ1-4; 9 nucleotides match TRBD1. Sequencing used peripheral blood or thyroid tissue (not recorded which). The TCR comes from an adult man with Graves' disease, either hyperthyroidism or ophthalmopathy (not recorded which). CDR3 sequence (DNA): TGCAGCGTGGCCGGGACAGGGACGTTAGGCGAAAAACTGTTTTTT. Amino acid sequence: CSVAGTGTLGEKLFF.